Listed here are 4 T cell receptor beta chains from one sample, sequenced in a study of T-cell memory formation after mild COVID-19 (dated by TCRdb to 2020 to 2023). Library preparation was by 5' RACE. Sequencing was performed on an Illumina NovaSeq 6000. The public reads were run again by TCRdb, first through fastp at Q25 and then through MiXCR, and only productive beta chains were kept. Entries that share a CDR3 protein sequence are merged under the most common genes and DNA. Within this sample are some 330,000 distinct CDR3 sequences, with roughly 21% of them counted one time only. The ten most abundant clones make up 12% of the sample. The specimen sequenced was PBMCs or a T cell subset sorted from them (not recorded which). These receptors were obtained from an adult woman who had mild COVID-19 (a few samples of this study predate the infection). The sample titles of this study are shuffled in the database, so cell type and time point are left out; the donor was told from shared clones.

The rearrangement joins TRBV7-2 to TRBJ2-3; D remains unclear. V was shortened by 4 bases and J by 0 bases, with 8 bases between the two germline ends. The CDR3 consists of 14 residues. CDR1 and CDR2 from the germline V gene are SGHTA and FQGNSA. CDR3: CASSSRPSTDTQYF. CDR3 bases: TGTGCCAGCAGCTCTAGACCTAGCACAGATACGCAGTATTTT.

In this sample, this clonotype turned up a few times. V usage is TRBV4-1 and J usage is TRBJ2-7; D might be TRBD1 (6 bases). The V end lost 0 bases, the J end lost 7 bases, and 13 bases lay between the germline ends. The CDR3 consists of 14 residues. Germline CDR1 is MGHRA and CDR2 is YSYEKL. CDR3: CASSQDSGEWEQYF. The DNA for the CDR3 is TGCGCCAGCAGCCAAGATTCAGGGGAATGGGAGCAGTACTTC.

This clonotype was counted between two and nine times. The rearrangement uses TRBV25-1 and TRBJ2-5; the match to TRBD2 covers 8 bases. The CDR3 has 16 residues. Germline CDR1 is MGHDK and CDR2 is SYGVNS. V shed 1 base and J 6 bases; nucleotides not matched to a gene: 10. DNA for the CDR3: TGTGCCAGCAGTGAATCGGGAACGGGGGGGCCGAAGACCCAGTACTTC. This gives the protein CASSESGTGGPKTQYF.

This clonotype was seen a few times. This chain uses TRBV2 with TRBJ2-3; D might be TRBD1 (5 bases). With 5 bases removed from V and 0 bases from J, the gap between germline ends came to 12 bases. The CDR3 sequence is 15 residues long. Germline values: CDR1 SNHLY, CDR2 FYNNEI. As DNA, the CDR3 is TGTGCCAGCAGTCCTGCAGGGTATAGCACAGATACGCAGTATTTT. Translation: CASSPAGYSTDTQYF.